The text below deals with one T cell receptor (beta chain). The target antigen is unknown. Per the germline V gene, CDR1 is SGHTA and CDR2 is FQGNSA. V lost 2 bases, J lost 1 base, and 11 bases lay in between. This CDR3 has 15 residues. Time point reported: newly diagnosed GD, antithyroid drugs for less than 3 months. Extracted PBMC RNA gave rise to the TCR library. The data stem from a study of regulatory T cells in long-lasting Graves disease. Regarding the study as a whole: Graves' patients with persistent disease showed TCR diversity lower than patients newly diagnosed. The analysis examined peripheral blood only and excluded thyroid tissue.

Through Arm-PCR of CDR3 regions and iRepertoire HTBI primers, TCR beta libraries were built. TCRdb itself ran the multiplex PCR reads through MiXCR, one entry per CDR3 protein. The sample contains some 500,000 distinct CDR3 sequences, around 16% of which appear only once. The same sample was also used in a study of T cells in Graves' hyperthyroidism and ophthalmopathy. In that study: Diagnoses were established using clinical symptoms, serum thyroxine and TRAb, thyroid ultrasound and orbital computed tomography.

Here the sequenced sample was peripheral blood mononuclear cells (PBMCs), taken at new diagnosis, from a patient treated with antithyroid drugs. V usage is TRBV7-2 and J usage is TRBJ1-1; TRBD1 is a possible D gene (5 bases). This TCR was sampled from a woman aged 40-65 years with Graves disease. In nucleotides, the CDR3 is TGTGCCAGCAGCTTAAGACAGATTAGGAACACTGAAGCTTTCTTT. Encoded protein: CASSLRQIRNTEAFF.